This TCR beta chain comes out of a study of cytomegalovirus exposure and HLA in healthy donors. Study summary: A later analysis reported the same platform for the approximately 110 validation repertoires and the approximately 670 first-cohort repertoires.

The donors were part of the validation cohort, which consisted of more than 90 subjects and was separate from the first cohort of 670 or so subjects. Assay: immunoSEQ multiplex PCR; the TCRdb copy retains only in-frame clones and omits some. The data contain 190,000 or so clones, 65% to 85% of them singletons. General study results and limits: Many donors carried some public TCRs, although rarity characterized most TCR sequences. The study designated 150 to 200 TCR beta chains cytomegalovirus-associated.

Trimming removed 4 bases from V and 7 bases from J, with 16 bases in between. The CDR3 is 14 residues long. Germline lookup yields CDR1 LNHDA and CDR2 SQIVND (reference sequence). As concerns this clone: The antigen is not known.

This chain links TRBV19 with TRBJ1-1; maybe TRBD1 (6 bases). This TCR derives from a young woman in good health and CMV-seropositive. Material for sequencing was PBMCs. The CDR3 bases are TGTGCCAGTAGTAAACACGGACAGCCCATTGAAGCTTTCTTT. Translated: CASSKHGQPIEAFF.